The 2 T cell receptor beta chains given below trace back to one sample, sequenced in a study of metastatic and nonmetastatic thyroid tumors. TCRdb re-called clones via MiXCR from the PCR reads. The table includes roughly 17,000 clones, roughly 26% detected once. Not a single patient had been given any form of treatment at any point before undergoing thyroid surgery. Sequencing input: tumor tissue. Receptor source: a male donor with papillary thyroid cancer or a benign thyroid nodule (not recorded which). Some clones in this sample may be carry-over from other donors' samples.

On this clone: This sequence may be a read error, since a much larger clone differs from it by one base. V usage is TRBV5-4 and J usage is TRBJ2-7, with 9 bases aligning to TRBD2. Germline CDR1 and CDR2: SGHNT and YYREEE (reference sequence). V was clipped by 1 base and J by 4 bases; unmatched bases: 12. The CDR3 contains 17 residues. As DNA, the CDR3 is TGTGCCAGCAGCTTGTCCGCGGGAGGGCCCACGGGGTACGAGCAGTACTTC. Translating gives CASSLSAGGPTGYEQYF.

This clone showed up just a few times. The chain uses TRBV19 and TRBJ2-7; a weak D match, TRBD1 (6 bases). The CDR3 runs 14 residues. Trimming pared 5 bases from V and 2 bases from J, leaving 13 bases between. CDR1 is LNHDA and CDR2 is SQIVND in the germline V gene (reference sequence). The CDR3 here is CASSPQGTAYEQYF. CDR3 in DNA: TGTGCCAGTAGTCCCCAGGGGACGGCCTACGAGCAGTACTTC.